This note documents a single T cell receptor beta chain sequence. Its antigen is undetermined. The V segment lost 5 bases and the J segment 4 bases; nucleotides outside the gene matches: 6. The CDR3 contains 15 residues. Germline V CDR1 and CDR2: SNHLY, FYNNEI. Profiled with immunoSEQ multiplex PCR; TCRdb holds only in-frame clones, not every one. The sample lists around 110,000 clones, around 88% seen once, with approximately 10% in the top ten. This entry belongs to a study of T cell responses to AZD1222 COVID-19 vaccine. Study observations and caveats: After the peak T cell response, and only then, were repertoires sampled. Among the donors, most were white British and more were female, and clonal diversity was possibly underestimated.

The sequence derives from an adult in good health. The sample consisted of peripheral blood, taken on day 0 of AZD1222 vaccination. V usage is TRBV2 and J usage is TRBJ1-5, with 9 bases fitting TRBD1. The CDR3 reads CASSKGQGPNQPQHF. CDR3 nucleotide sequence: TGTGCCAGCAGTAAGGGACAGGGCCCTAATCAGCCCCAGCATTTT.